The rows below give T cell receptor beta chains drawn from one sample of a study of T-cell memory formation after mild COVID-19. TCRdb re-called the 5' RACE reads through MiXCR, storing one row per CDR3 protein. Seen here are under 250,000 distinct CDR3 sequences, less than 20% observed once, and the top ten hold 2% to 2.5%. The sequenced sample consisted of PBMCs or a T cell subset sorted from them (not recorded which). These receptors were taken from an adult woman who had mild COVID-19 (a few samples of this study predate the infection). Cell type and time point are not known. The CDR3 runs from the conserved cysteine through the conserved F or W. The D gene is left open where the match is weak. Only some rows state a clone size, as once, few, many or a class for expanded clones.

size,J,V,D,DNA,CDR3
.,TRBJ1-1,TRBV18,.,TGTGCCAGCTCACCCCCGGAAACGGCCCCTGAAGCTTTCTTT,CASSPPETAPEAFF
.,TRBJ2-7,TRBV30,.,TGTGCCTGGAGTCCTTGGGCGGGGCAGGGGCCGGGTTACGAGCAGTACTTC,CAWSPWAGQGPGYEQYF
few,TRBJ2-1,TRBV7-2,.,TGTGCCAGCAGCTTAAGTGGAGTCACTTACAATGAGCAGTTCTTC,CASSLSGVTYNEQFF
.,TRBJ2-1,TRBV5-6,.,TGTGCCAGCAGCCCGTGGTCAGTCAATGAGCAGTTCTTC,CASSPWSVNEQFF
.,TRBJ2-3,TRBV6-6,.,TGTGCCAGCAGTTACAGAAGTCAGGGCGGAGATACGCAGTATTTT,CASSYRSQGGDTQYF
.,TRBJ2-1,TRBV12-3/TRBV12-4,TRBD2,TGTGCCAGCATTAAGGGCGGGGGTCCCTACAATGAGCAGTTCTTC,CASIKGGGPYNEQFF
.,TRBJ2-7,TRBV7-2,TRBD2,TGTGCCAGCAGCACTAGCGGGCCGCGCTCCTACGAGCAGTACTTC,CASSTSGPRSYEQYF
few,TRBJ2-7,TRBV7-6,.,TGTGCCAGCAGGGAGGGTAGCGGAGTGCTCGAGCAGTACTTC,CASREGSGVLEQYF
.,TRBJ1-2,TRBV19,TRBD1,TGTGCCAGCTCCCGACAGGGGGTTGTTAACTATGGCTACACCTTC,CASSRQGVVNYGYTF
.,TRBJ1-3,TRBV6-2/TRBV6-3,.,TGTGCCAGCAGTTACGGGAGGCCGAGCTCTGGAAACACCATATATTTT,CASSYGRPSSGNTIYF
few,TRBJ1-2,TRBV6-2/TRBV6-3,.,TGTGCCAGCAGCGTCCGGGACAACTCCTATGGCTACACCTTC,CASSVRDNSYGYTF
.,TRBJ1-1,TRBV12-3/TRBV12-4,.,TGTGCCAGCGGCCATGGGGGGCTCACTGAAGCTTTCTTT,CASGHGGLTEAFF
many,TRBJ2-1,TRBV7-2,.,TGTGCCAGCAGCTTAGTTGGGGGACTCTACAATGAGCAGTTCTTC,CASSLVGGLYNEQFF